This T cell receptor (beta chain) was sequenced during a study of blood T cell repertoires in COVID-19. Background on the study: COVID-19 samples from acute and convalescent phases originated in the United States, Italy and Spain. PBMCs, B-cell-depleted T cells, or T cells were the source of the cDNA or gDNA that made up the material.

The CDR3 spans 14 residues. The germline V gene encodes CDR1 LNHDA and CDR2 SQIVND (reference sequence). V was pared by 3 bases and J by 2 bases, with 10 bases between. Source study methods: Estimates of nucleated cell counts were drawn from the amplification of reference gene primers. TCRdb's copy holds only in-frame clones and misses some; the assay was immunoSEQ multiplex PCR. V and J calls and clone size come straight from that table; D and trimming were deduced from the DNA. The profile shows about 200,000 clones, approximately 85% of them singletons. The chain recombines TRBV19 with TRBJ2-5, with D possibly matching TRBD2 (6 bases). The sample comprised peripheral blood. The sequence was collected from a woman of 80 years or more with acute or convalescent COVID-19. In DNA form, the CDR3 reads TGTGCCAGTAGTATCGGGACTCGGCAAGAGACCCAGTACTTC. Translated, it gives CASSIGTRQETQYF.